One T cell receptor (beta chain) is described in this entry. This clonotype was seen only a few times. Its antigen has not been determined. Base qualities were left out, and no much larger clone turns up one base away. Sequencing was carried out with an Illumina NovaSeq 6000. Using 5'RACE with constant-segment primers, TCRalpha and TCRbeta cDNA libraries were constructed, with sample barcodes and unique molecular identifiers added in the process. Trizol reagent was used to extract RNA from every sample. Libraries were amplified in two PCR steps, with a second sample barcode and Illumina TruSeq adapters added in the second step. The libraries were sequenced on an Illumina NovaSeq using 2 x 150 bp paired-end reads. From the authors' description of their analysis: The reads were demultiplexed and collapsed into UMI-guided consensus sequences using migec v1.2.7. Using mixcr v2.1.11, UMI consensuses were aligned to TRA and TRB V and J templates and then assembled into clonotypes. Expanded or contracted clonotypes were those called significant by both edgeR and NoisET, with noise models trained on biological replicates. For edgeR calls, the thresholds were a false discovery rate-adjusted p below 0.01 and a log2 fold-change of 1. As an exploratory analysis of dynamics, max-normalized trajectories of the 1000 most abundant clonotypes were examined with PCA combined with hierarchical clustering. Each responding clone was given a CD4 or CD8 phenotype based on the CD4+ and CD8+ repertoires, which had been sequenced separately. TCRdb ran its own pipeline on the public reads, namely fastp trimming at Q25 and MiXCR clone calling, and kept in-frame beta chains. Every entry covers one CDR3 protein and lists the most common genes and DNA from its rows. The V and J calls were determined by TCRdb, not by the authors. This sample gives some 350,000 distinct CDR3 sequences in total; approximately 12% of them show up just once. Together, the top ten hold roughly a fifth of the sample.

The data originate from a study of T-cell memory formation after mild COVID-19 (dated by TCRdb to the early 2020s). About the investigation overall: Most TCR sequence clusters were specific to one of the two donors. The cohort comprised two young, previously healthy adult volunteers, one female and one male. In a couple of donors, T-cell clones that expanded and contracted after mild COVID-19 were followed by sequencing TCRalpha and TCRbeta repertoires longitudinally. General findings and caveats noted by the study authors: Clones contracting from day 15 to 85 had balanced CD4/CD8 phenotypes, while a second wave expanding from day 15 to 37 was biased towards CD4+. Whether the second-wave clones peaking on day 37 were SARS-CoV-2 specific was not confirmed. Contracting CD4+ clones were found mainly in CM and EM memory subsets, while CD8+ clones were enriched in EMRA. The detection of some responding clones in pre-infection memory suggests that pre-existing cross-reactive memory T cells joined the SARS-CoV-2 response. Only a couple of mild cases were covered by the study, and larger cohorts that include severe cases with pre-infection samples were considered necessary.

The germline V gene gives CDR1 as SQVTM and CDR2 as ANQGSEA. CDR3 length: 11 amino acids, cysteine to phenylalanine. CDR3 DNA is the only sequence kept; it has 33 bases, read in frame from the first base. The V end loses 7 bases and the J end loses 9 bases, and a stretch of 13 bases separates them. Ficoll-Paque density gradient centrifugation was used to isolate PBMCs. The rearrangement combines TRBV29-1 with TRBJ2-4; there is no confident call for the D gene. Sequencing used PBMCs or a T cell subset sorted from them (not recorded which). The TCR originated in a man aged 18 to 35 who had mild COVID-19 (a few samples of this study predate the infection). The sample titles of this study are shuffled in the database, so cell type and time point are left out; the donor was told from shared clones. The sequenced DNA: TGCAGCGCCAAGATTGAGTTCATTCAGTACTTC. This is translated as CSAKIEFIQYF.